The 32 T cell receptor beta chains below all came from one sample that was sequenced in a study of blood T cell repertoires in COVID-19 (dated by TCRdb to between 2020 and 2021). The protocol used for the library was the immunoSEQ multiplex PCR assay. Held by TCRdb, this immuneACCESS table contains in-frame sequences only and omits some clones. Under half of the omission traces to an unresolved V gene where checked; the cause of the rest is unknown. The sample data list roughly 280,000 clones, and around 86% of these were observed just once. In total, the top ten clones hold about 5.2% of the sample. Specimen: peripheral blood. These receptors all stem from an older woman with COVID-19, enrolled during active disease.

The V and J genes are TRBV9 and TRBJ1-6; D gene uncertain. CDR1 and CDR2 from the germline V gene are SGDLS and YYNGEE. The length of the CDR3 is 14 residues. The V gene lost 0 bases and the J gene lost 8 bases, with 9 bases spanning the gap. For the CDR3, the DNA is TGTGCCAGCAGCGTAGGAGGCTCGGATTCACCCCTCCACTTT. This codes for CASSVGGSDSPLHF.

The chain employs TRBV27 and TRBJ2-1, with 8 bases fitting TRBD2. The CDR3 has 15 residues. Germline loops: CDR1 MNHEY, CDR2 SMNVEV (reference sequence). V was clipped by 6 bases and J by 4 bases; unmatched bases: 8. CDR3 protein: CASSPFERGYNEQFF. CDR3 DNA: TGTGCCAGCAGCCCCTTTGAGCGGGGGTACAATGAGCAGTTCTTC.

The rearrangement uses TRBV18 and TRBJ1-1; D may be TRBD1 (6 bases). The CDR3 contains 17 residues. Trimming pared 1 base from V and 4 bases from J, leaving 19 bases between. In germline, CDR1 is KGHSH, CDR2 LQKENI. The CDR3 DNA follows: TGTGCCAGCTCACCACTACACTTAGGGGGGGCTGTCACTGAAGCTTTCTTT. Its translation: CASSPLHLGGAVTEAFF.

This clone was observed a handful of times. The chain has TRBV4-1 and TRBJ2-1; 13 bases align to TRBD2. In germline, CDR1 is MGHRA, CDR2 YSYEKL. This CDR3 is 17 amino acids long. Losses at the gene ends were 2 bases for V and 9 bases for J; bases not matched to a gene: 10. The CDR3 DNA follows: TGCGCCAGCAGCCAAAATGTCGGACTAGCGGGAGCCGGTGAGCAGTTCTTC. It codes for CASSQNVGLAGAGEQFF.

The J gene is TRBJ1-6, the V gene TRBV5-6, with TRBD1 identical over 8 bases. Germline V gene data show CDR1 as SGHDT and CDR2 as YYEEEE. The CDR3 sequence is 14 residues long. V was clipped by 3 bases and J by 8 bases; unmatched bases: 4. CDR3 in amino acids: CASSSGGRHSPLHF. The CDR3 DNA sequence: TGTGCCAGCAGCTCAGGGGGCCGGCATTCACCCCTCCACTTT.

The CDR3 region has the DNA TGTGCCTGGATCCCCAGGCGCGGGGGGTCCTACGAGCAGTACTTC. This translates into CAWIPRRGGSYEQYF. The chain is built from TRBV30 and TRBJ2-7; 8 bases match TRBD2. Trimming cost V 4 bases and J 1 base; bases outside gene matches: 9. The CDR3 has 15 amino acids. Germline assignment: CDR1 GTSNPN and CDR2 SVGIG (reference sequence).

This clone appeared once. This chain joins TRBV7-3 and TRBJ2-5, with 7 bases matching TRBD2. Germline CDR1 and CDR2: SGHTA and FQGTGA. Trimming at V came to 0 bases and at J to 3 bases, leaving 4 bases not matched to a gene. There are 15 residues in the CDR3. This chain's CDR3 is CASSLTGGGKETQYF. CDR3 coding DNA: TGTGCCAGCAGCTTAACCGGCGGGGGTAAAGAGACCCAGTACTTC. Variable domain in full (rest from reference TRBV7-3 and TRBJ2-5): GAGVSQTPSNKVTEKGKYVELRCDPISGHTALYWYRQSLGQGPEFLIYFQGTGAADDSGLPNDRFFAVRPEGSVSTLKIQRTERGDSAVYLCASSLTGGGKETQYFGPGTRLLVL.

This chain links TRBV27 with TRBJ1-3, with 8 bases that match TRBD1. The V segment lost 8 bases and the J segment 4 bases; nucleotides outside the gene matches: 13. The CDR3 is made up of 16 amino acids. Germline CDR1 is MNHEY and CDR2 is SMNVEV (reference sequence). CDR3 nucleotides: TGTGCCAGCCGCCCGCCCCCCGGGACAGGAGGAAACACCATATATTTT. It is translated as CASRPPPGTGGNTIYF.

The chain has TRBV9 and TRBJ2-3, with D perhaps matching TRBD2 (5 bases). The V gene's germline CDR1 is SGDLS and CDR2 YYNGEE. This CDR3 has 14 amino acids. V shed 0 bases and J shed 5 bases, with 10 bases lying between them. This CDR3 reads CASSVASAVDTQYF. The CDR3 DNA reads as TGTGCCAGCAGCGTAGCGTCAGCGGTAGATACGCAGTATTTT.

The V gene is TRBV9, the J gene TRBJ2-2, with no clear D. Germline V CDR1 and CDR2: SGDLS, YYNGEE. The CDR3 is 14 amino acids. V shed 2 bases and J shed 1 base, with 6 bases lying between them. CDR3 sequence: CASSVTVNTGELFF. DNA of the CDR3: TGTGCCAGCAGCGTCACAGTGAACACCGGGGAGCTGTTTTTT.

This chain connects TRBV19 to TRBJ2-7; 10 bases map to TRBD2. The J segment lost 3 bases and the V segment lost 4 bases, leaving 3 bases of the junction unmatched. The germline CDR1 and CDR2 sequences are LNHDA and SQIVND (reference sequence). The CDR3 runs 14 residues. CDR3 DNA: TGTGCCAGTAGTAGGCTAGCGGGAGTCTACGAGCAGTACTTC. Amino acid sequence: CASSRLAGVYEQYF.

This clone was found once. The rearrangement links TRBV30 to TRBJ1-4, with D possibly being TRBD1 (5 bases). Germline V gene lookup returns CDR1 GTSNPN and CDR2 SVGIG (reference sequence). CDR3 length: 13 amino acids. Trimming took off 4 bases at V and 7 bases at J, with 13 bases between the two ends. Here the CDR3 DNA reads TGTGCCTGGACCAGGCTGGGGGGTGAAAAACTGTTTTTT. Its translation: CAWTRLGGEKLFF.

This clone came up a few times. The V call is TRBV25-1, the J call TRBJ2-3; 12 bases line up with TRBD2. Trimming at V came to 2 bases and at J to 5 bases, leaving 2 bases not matched to a gene. The V gene's germline CDR1 is MGHDK and CDR2 SYGVNS. CDR3 length: 15 amino acids. CDR3 DNA: TGTGCCAGCAGTGAAGGGGGACTAGCGGGAGATACGCAGTATTTT. The encoded protein is CASSEGGLAGDTQYF.

This rearrangement joins TRBV30 to TRBJ1-1, with D unclear. The CDR3 contains 11 residues. Trimming took 0 bases from V and 10 from J, leaving 9 bases between them. Germline V gene data show CDR1 as GTSNPN and CDR2 as SVGIG (reference sequence). As DNA, the CDR3 is TGTGCCTGGAGTGTACGAGGTTCAGCTTTCTTT. Its protein product is CAWSVRGSAFF. Variable domain in full (rest from reference TRBV30 and TRBJ1-1): SQTIHQWPATLVQPVGSPLSLECTVEGTSNPNLYWYRQAAGRGLQLLFYSVGIGQISSEVPQNLSASRPQDRQFILSSKKLLLSDSGFYLCAWSVRGSAFFGQGTRLTVV.

The CDR3 DNA sequence: TGTGCCAGTAGTATTGCGACAGGGGTTAATTCACCCCTCCACTTT. Its protein is CASSIATGVNSPLHF. This chain uses TRBV19 with TRBJ1-6; 8 nucleotides agree with TRBD1. Germline V lookup: CDR1 LNHDA, CDR2 SQIVND (reference sequence). V shed 3 bases, J shed 6 bases, and the junction held 4 bases outside the gene matches. This CDR3 has 15 residues.

The chain joins TRBV6-5 to TRBJ1-2; D is possibly TRBD1 (5 bases). Germline V gene data show CDR1 as MNHEY and CDR2 as SVGAGI. The CDR3 length is 14 residues. Trimming removed 6 bases at V and 3 bases at J, with 14 bases between. The CDR3 reads CASRKQGTHYGYTF. CDR3 DNA sequence: TGTGCCAGCAGGAAGCAGGGCACCCACTATGGCTACACCTTC.

The chain recombines TRBV2 with TRBJ2-7, with 11 bases lining up with TRBD2. Germline assignment: CDR1 SNHLY and CDR2 FYNNEI. The length of the CDR3 is 15 residues. The J segment lost 2 bases and the V segment lost 6 bases, leaving 6 bases of the junction unmatched. CDR3 DNA: TGTGCCAGCAGAGTACTAGCGGGAGACCCCTACGAGCAGTACTTC. Translated, it gives CASRVLAGDPYEQYF.

The rearrangement links TRBV27 to TRBJ1-2, with TRBD1 as a possible D gene (5 bases). The length of the CDR3 is 13 residues. Between the trimmed V and J ends, which lost 4 bases and 2 bases, there was a span of 8 bases. Per the germline V gene, CDR1 is MNHEY and CDR2 is SMNVEV (reference sequence). DNA for the CDR3: TGTGCCAGCAGTTACCGACAGAACTATGGCTACACCTTC. This encodes CASSYRQNYGYTF.

The chain combines TRBV28 with TRBJ1-6; 8 positions match TRBD1. CDR1 is MDHEN, CDR2 SYDVKM, per germline. The V gene end was trimmed by 2 bases and the J gene end by 10 bases; junction bases not matched to a gene: 16. There are 18 residues in the CDR3. The CDR3 sequence: CASSLRMSQGALVSPLHF. In nucleotides, the CDR3 is TGTGCCAGCAGTTTACGGATGAGCCAGGGGGCCTTAGTGTCACCCCTCCACTTT.

This chain connects TRBV7-9 to TRBJ2-5, with TRBD2 identical over 8 bases. V lost 7 bases, J lost 5 bases, and 9 bases stayed unmatched. Germline-derived CDR1 and CDR2 are SEHNR and FQNEAQ (reference sequence). The CDR3 has 14 residues. CDR3 nucleotide sequence: TGTGCCAGCACCCGAGGACTAGCCTGGGAGACCCAGTACTTC. Protein product: CASTRGLAWETQYF.

The chain is built from TRBV9 and TRBJ2-7; possible D gene TRBD1, 5 bases. In germline, CDR1 is SGDLS, CDR2 YYNGEE. This CDR3 region has 14 residues. The V end was cut by 1 base, the J end by 1 base, with 9 bases between. In nucleotides, the CDR3 is TGTGCCAGCAGCGTAAACGCAGGGTCCTACGAGCAGTACTTC. This translates into CASSVNAGSYEQYF.

This clone has only a few counts. DNA of the CDR3: TGTGCCAGTAGTACCGGGGGGCGCAATCAGCCCCAGCATTTT. Amino acids: CASSTGGRNQPQHF. V usage is TRBV19 and J usage is TRBJ1-5; TRBD1 is a possible D gene (6 bases). This CDR3 has 14 amino acids. The germline V and J ends were trimmed by 4 bases and 2 bases, with 9 bases remaining between them. The germline V gene has CDR1 LNHDA and CDR2 SQIVND (reference sequence).

In DNA form, the CDR3 reads TGCGCCAGCACCCAGAGGACTAGCGGGAATAGCCAAGAGACCCAGTACTTC. It yields the protein CASTQRTSGNSQETQYF. This chain uses TRBV4-1 with TRBJ2-5; 12 nucleotides line up with TRBD2. The CDR3 extends over 17 amino acids. V was pared by 7 bases and J by 1 base, with 10 bases of the junction left unmatched. Germline V lookup: CDR1 MGHRA, CDR2 YSYEKL.

This chain links TRBV19 with TRBJ2-5; the match to TRBD2 covers 10 bases. CDR1 and CDR2 (germline): LNHDA, SQIVND (reference sequence). V trimming: 3 bases; J trimming: 5 bases; junction bases outside the gene matches: 12. The CDR3 runs 17 residues. The CDR3 here is CASSIPSGRARQETQYF. CDR3 DNA sequence: TGTGCCAGTAGTATTCCTAGCGGGAGAGCCCGGCAGGAGACCCAGTACTTC.

This chain connects TRBV5-4 to TRBJ1-1; 9 bases map to TRBD1. This CDR3 region has 15 residues. Looked up from germline, CDR1 is SGHNT and CDR2 is YYREEE (reference sequence). Germline trimming cut 4 bases from V and 1 base from J; bases unmatched to any gene: 5. The CDR3 region has the DNA TGTGCCAGCAGCCCGCGGGACAGGGCGAACACTGAAGCTTTCTTT. Protein sequence: CASSPRDRANTEAFF.

The gene calls are TRBV28 and TRBJ1-3; tentative D call: TRBD1 (6 bases). Trimming stripped 3 bases from V and 0 bases from J, with 12 bases between. Germline CDR1 reads MDHEN; CDR2 reads SYDVKM. This CDR3 is built from 16 residues. CDR3 sequence reads: CASSFGQPSSGNTIYF. DNA of the CDR3: TGTGCCAGCAGTTTTGGACAGCCGAGCTCTGGAAACACCATATATTTT.

The genes are TRBV5-1 and TRBJ2-1; D gene uncertain. The CDR3 runs 13 residues. The V gene's germline CDR1 is SGHRS and CDR2 YFSETQ. V lost 0 bases to trimming and J lost 12 bases, with 13 bases between them. The CDR3 nucleotides are TGCGCCAGCAGCTTGGATAGCTTCGACGGGCAGTTCTTC. This translates into CASSLDSFDGQFF.

The count of this clone is one. This chain uses TRBV7-9 with TRBJ2-3, with 12 positions matching TRBD2. Germline V gives CDR1 SEHNR, CDR2 FQNEAQ (reference sequence). V was clipped by 8 bases and J by 2 bases; unmatched bases: 2. The CDR3 sequence is 14 residues long. The DNA for the CDR3 is TGTGCCAGCGGACTAGCGGGACTCACAGATACGCAGTATTTT. Amino acids: CASGLAGLTDTQYF.

The chain uses TRBV28 and TRBJ1-1; a possible D gene is TRBD1 (6 bases). The CDR3 is 16 residues long. V dropped 8 bases and J dropped 6 bases, with 25 bases sitting between them. Germline lookup yields CDR1 MDHEN and CDR2 SYDVKM. The CDR3 nucleotides are TGTGCCAGCGGACCTGTCGACAGGTACAGGGTCTCTGAAGCTTTCTTT. It encodes CASGPVDRYRVSEAFF.

The rearrangement joins TRBV28 to TRBJ2-3; TRBD2 aligns across 13 bases. This CDR3 has 18 amino acids. From germline, CDR1 is MDHEN and CDR2 SYDVKM. The V segment lost 3 bases and the J segment 6 bases; nucleotides outside the gene matches: 12. The DNA for the CDR3 is TGTGCCAGCAGTTTTTCCCCAACTAGCGGGAGGGTTTCGGATACGCAGTATTTT. It specifies CASSFSPTSGRVSDTQYF.

In this sample, this clone turned up once. Relative to the germline gene, one junction end is altered; a read error may explain this. The gene calls are TRBV20-1 and TRBJ1-2; 7 nucleotides align to TRBD1. The CDR3 has 11 residues. Germline V lookup: CDR1 DFQATT, CDR2 SNEGSKA (reference sequence). CDR3 bases: TGCAGTGCTAGACGACAGGGCGAAGATTATTTC. Protein sequence: CSARRQGEDYF.

This clone was detected only once. The rearrangement joins TRBV24-1 to TRBJ2-7; D is perhaps TRBD1 (6 bases). The ends were cut back, 5 bases at V and 7 bases at J, with 8 bases in the middle. The V gene's germline CDR1 is KGHDR and CDR2 SFDVKD. This CDR3 region has 11 residues. DNA for the CDR3: TGTGCCACCAGTGGGGGGCAAGAGCAGTACTTC. Translating gives CATSGGQEQYF.